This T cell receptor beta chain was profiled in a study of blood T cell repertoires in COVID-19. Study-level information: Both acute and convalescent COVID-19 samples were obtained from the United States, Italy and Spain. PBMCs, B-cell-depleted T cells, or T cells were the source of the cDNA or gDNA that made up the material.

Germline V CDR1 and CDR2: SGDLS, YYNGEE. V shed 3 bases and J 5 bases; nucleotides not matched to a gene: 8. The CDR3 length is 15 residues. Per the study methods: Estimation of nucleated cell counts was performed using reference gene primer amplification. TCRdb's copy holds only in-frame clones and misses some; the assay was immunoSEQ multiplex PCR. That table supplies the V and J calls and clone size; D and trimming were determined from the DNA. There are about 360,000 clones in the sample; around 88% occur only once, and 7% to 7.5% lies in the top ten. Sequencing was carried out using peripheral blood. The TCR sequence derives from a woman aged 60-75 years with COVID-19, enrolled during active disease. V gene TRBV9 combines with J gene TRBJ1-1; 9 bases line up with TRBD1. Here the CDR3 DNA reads TGTGCCAGCAGCGCGTTACAGGGGGCTCGGACTGAAGCTTTCTTT. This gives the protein CASSALQGARTEAFF.